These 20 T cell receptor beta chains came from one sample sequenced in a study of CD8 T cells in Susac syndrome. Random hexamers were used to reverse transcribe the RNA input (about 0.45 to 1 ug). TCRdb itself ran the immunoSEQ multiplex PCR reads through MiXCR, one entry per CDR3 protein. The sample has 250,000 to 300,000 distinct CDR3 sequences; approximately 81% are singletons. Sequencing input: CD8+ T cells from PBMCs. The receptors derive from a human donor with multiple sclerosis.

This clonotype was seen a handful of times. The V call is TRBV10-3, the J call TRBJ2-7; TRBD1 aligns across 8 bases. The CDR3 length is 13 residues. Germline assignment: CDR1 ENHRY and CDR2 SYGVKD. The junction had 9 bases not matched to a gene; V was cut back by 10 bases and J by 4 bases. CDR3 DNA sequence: TGTGCCAGCACCGATGGACAGGGTTACGAGCAGTACTTC. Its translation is CASTDGQGYEQYF.

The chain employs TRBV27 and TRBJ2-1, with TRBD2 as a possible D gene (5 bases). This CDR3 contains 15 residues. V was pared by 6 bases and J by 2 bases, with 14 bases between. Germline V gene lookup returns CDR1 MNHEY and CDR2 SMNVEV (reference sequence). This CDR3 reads CASRLGGSTYNEQFF. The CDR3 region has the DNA TGTGCCAGCAGACTAGGCGGTTCGACCTACAATGAGCAGTTCTTC.

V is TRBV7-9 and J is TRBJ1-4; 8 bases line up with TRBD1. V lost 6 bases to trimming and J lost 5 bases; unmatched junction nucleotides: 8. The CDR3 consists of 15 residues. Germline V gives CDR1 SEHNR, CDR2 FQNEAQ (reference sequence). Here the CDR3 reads CASRSQGALNEKLFF. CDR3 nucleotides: TGTGCCAGCAGATCGCAGGGGGCCCTAAATGAAAAACTGTTTTTT.

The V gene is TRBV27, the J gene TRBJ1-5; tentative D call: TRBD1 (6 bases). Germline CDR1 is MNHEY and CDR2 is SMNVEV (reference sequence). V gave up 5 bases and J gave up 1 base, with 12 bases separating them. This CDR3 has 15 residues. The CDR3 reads CASSLYRVSNQPQHF. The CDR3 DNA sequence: TGTGCCAGCAGTCTCTACAGGGTGAGCAATCAGCCCCAGCATTTT.

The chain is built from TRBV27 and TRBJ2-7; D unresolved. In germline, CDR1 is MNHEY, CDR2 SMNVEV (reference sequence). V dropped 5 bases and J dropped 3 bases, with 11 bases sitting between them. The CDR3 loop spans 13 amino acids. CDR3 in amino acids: CASSPAGSYEQYF. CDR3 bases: TGTGCCAGCAGTCCCGCCGGTAGCTACGAGCAGTACTTC.

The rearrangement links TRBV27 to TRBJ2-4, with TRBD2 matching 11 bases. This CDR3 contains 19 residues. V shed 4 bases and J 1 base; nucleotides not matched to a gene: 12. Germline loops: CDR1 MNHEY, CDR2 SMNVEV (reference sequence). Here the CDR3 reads CASSSPGVAGGTAKNIQYF. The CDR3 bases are TGTGCCAGCAGTTCTCCCGGGGTAGCGGGAGGGACGGCCAAAAACATTCAGTACTTC.

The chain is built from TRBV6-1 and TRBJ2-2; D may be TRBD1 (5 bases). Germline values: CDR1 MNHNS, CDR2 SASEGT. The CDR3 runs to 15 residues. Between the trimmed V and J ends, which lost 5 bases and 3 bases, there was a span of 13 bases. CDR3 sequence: CASSPGDSYTGELFF. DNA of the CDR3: TGTGCCAGCAGTCCGGGCGACAGTTACACCGGGGAGCTGTTTTTT.

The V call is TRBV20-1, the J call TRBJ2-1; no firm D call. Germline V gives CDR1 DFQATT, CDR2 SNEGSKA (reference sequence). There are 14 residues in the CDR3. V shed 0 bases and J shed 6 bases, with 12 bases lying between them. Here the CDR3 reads CSARDWTGSNEQFF. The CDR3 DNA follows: TGCAGTGCTAGAGATTGGACCGGCTCCAATGAGCAGTTCTTC.

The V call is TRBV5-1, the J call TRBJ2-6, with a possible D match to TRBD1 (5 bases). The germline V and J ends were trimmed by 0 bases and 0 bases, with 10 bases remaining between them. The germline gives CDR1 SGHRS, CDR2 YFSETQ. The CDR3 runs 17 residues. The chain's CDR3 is CASSLVPRGSGANVLTF. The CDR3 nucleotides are TGCGCCAGCAGCTTGGTTCCTAGGGGCTCTGGGGCCAACGTCCTGACTTTC.

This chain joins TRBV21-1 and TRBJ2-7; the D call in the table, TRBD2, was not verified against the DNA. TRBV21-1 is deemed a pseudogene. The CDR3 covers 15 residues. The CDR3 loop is CASTGSAITRYEQYF. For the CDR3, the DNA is TGTGCCAGTACCGGGAGCGCGATCACCCGGTACGAGCAGTACTTC.

The CDR3 bases are TGCGCCAGCAGCCAGGGAGTAGCGGGTCGGGAGCAGTACTTC. This encodes CASSQGVAGREQYF. This chain joins TRBV4-1 and TRBJ2-7; 7 nucleotides match TRBD2. CDR1 is MGHRA, CDR2 YSYEKL, per germline. The ends lost 3 bases at V and 7 bases at J; junction bases unmatched: 9. This CDR3 spans 14 amino acids.

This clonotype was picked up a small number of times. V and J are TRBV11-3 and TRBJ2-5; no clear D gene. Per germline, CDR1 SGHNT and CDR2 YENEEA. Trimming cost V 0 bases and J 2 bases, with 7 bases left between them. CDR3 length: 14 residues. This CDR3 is CASSLELYQETQYF. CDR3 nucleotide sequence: TGTGCCAGCAGCTTAGAACTGTATCAAGAGACCCAGTACTTC.

DNA of the CDR3: TGTGCCAGCAGCCTTCGGGCTTCAGTTACTGAAGCTTTCTTT. Its protein is CASSLRASVTEAFF. This chain links TRBV7-9 with TRBJ1-1, with unresolved D. The CDR3 is 14 residues long. V shed 5 bases and J shed 5 bases, with 15 bases lying between them. Germline V gene lookup returns CDR1 SEHNR and CDR2 FQNEAQ (reference sequence).

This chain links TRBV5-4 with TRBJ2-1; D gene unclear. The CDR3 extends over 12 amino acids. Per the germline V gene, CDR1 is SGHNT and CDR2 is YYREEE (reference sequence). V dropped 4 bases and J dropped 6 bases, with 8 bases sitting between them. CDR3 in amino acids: CASSVASNEQFF. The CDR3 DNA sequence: TGTGCCAGCAGCGTTGCTAGCAATGAGCAGTTCTTC. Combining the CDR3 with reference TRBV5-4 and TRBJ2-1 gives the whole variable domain ETGVTQSPTHLIKTRGQQVTLRCSSQSGHNTVSWYQQALGQGPQFIFQYYREEENGRGNFPPRFSGLQFPNYSSELNVNALELDDSALYLCASSVASNEQFFGPGTRLTVL.

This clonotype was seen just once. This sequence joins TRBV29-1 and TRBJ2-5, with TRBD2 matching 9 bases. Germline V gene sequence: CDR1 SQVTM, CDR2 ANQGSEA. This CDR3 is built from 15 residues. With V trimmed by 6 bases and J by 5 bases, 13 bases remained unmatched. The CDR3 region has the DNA TGCAGCGTCGAGGGACAGCGGGAGGCCCGGGAGACCCAGTACTTC. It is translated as CSVEGQREARETQYF.

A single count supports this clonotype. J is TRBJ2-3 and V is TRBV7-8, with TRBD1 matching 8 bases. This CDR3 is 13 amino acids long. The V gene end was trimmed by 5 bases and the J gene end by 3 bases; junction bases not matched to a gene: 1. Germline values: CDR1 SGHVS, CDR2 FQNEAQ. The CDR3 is CASSRDRTDTQYF. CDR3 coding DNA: TGTGCCAGCAGCCGGGACAGGACAGATACGCAGTATTTT.

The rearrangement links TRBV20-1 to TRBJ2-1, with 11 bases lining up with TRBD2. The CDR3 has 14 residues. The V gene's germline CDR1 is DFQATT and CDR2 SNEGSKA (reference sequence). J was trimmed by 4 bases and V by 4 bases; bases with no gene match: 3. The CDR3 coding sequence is TGCAGTGCTACCTCTAGCGGGGGGTACAATGAGCAGTTCTTC. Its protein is CSATSSGGYNEQFF.

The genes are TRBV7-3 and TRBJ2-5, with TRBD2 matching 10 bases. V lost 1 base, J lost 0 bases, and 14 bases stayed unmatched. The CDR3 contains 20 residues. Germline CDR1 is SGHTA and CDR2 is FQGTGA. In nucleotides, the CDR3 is TGTGCCAGCAGCTTAAAGGCAGCGGGAGGGCCTGTCTTACACCAAGAGACCCAGTACTTC. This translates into CASSLKAAGGPVLHQETQYF.

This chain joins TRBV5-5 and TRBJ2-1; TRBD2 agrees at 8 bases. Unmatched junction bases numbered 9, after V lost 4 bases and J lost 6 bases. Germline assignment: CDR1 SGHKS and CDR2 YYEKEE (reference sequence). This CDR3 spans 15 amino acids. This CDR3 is CASSPLAARTNEQFF. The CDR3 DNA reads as TGTGCCAGCAGCCCACTAGCGGCCAGGACCAATGAGCAGTTCTTC.

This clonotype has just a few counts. The CDR3 region has the DNA TGTGCCAGCAGCTCCCCCTTTCAAGAGACCCAGTACTTC. This sequence encodes CASSSPFQETQYF. This chain uses TRBV7-6 with TRBJ2-5; D remains ambiguous. Germline lookup yields CDR1 SGHVS and CDR2 FNYEAQ. This CDR3 region has 13 residues. The germline V and J ends were trimmed by 4 bases and 2 bases, with 8 bases remaining between them. Looking up the rest from reference TRBV7-6 and TRBJ2-5 gives the full variable domain: GAGVSQSPRYKVTKRGQDVALRCDPISGHVSLYWYRQALGQGPEFLTYFNYEAQQDKSGLPNDRFSAERPEGSISTLTIQRTEQRDSAMYRCASSSPFQETQYFGPGTRLLVL.